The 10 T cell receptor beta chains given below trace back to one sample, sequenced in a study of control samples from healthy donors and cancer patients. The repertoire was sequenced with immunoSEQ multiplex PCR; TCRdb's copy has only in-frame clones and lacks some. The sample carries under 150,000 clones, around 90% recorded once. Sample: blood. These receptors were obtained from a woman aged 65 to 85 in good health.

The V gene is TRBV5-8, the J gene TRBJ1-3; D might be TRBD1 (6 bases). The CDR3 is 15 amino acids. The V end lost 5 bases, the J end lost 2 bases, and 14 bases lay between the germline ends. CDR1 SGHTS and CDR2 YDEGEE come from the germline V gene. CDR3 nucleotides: TGTGCCAGCAGTGAAGGGACAATAACTGGAAACACCATATATTTT. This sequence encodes CASSEGTITGNTIYF. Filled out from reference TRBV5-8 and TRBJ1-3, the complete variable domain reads EAGVTQSPTHLIKTRGQQATLRCSPISGHTSVYWYQQALGLGLQFLLWYDEGEERNRGNFPPRFSGRQFPNYSSELNVNALELEDSALYLCASSEGTITGNTIYFGEGSWLTVV.

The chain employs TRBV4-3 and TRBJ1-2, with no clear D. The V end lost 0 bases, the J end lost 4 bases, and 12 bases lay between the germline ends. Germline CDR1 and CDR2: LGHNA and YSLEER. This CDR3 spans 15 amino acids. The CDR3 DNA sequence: TGCGCCAGCAGCCAAGATCCACAAGGGATCTATGGCTACACCTTC. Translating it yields CASSQDPQGIYGYTF.

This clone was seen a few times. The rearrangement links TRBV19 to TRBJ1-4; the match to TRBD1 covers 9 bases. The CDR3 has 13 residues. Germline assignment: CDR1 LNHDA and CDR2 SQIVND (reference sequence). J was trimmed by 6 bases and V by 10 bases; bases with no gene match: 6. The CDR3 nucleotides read TGTGCCACCTCAACAGGGGGCCATGAAAAACTGTTTTTT. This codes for CATSTGGHEKLFF.

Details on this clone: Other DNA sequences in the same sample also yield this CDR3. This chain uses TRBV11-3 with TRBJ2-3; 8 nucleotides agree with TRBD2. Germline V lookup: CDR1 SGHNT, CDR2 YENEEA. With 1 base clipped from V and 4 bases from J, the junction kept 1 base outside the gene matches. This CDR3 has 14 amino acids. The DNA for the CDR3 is TGTGCCAGCAGCTTAGCGGGGGGGCCAGATACGCAGTATTTT. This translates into CASSLAGGPDTQYF.

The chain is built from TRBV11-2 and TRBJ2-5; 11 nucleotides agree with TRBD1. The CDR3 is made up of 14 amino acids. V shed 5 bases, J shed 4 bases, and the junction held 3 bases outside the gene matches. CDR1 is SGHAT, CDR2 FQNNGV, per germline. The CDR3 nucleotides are TGTGCCAGCAGCACGGGACAGGGGGGAGAGACCCAGTACTTC. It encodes CASSTGQGGETQYF. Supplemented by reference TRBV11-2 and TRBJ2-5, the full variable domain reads EAGVAQSPRYKIIEKRQSVAFWCNPISGHATLYWYQQILGQGPKLLIQFQNNGVVDDSQLPKDRFSAERLKGVDSTLKIQPAKLEDSAVYLCASSTGQGGETQYFGPGTRLLVL.

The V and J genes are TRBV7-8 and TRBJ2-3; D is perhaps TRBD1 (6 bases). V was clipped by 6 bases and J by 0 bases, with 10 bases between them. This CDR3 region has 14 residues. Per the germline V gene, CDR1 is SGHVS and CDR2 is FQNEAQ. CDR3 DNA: TGTGCCAGCAGGGTAGGGGGAAGCACAGATACGCAGTATTTT. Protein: CASRVGGSTDTQYF.

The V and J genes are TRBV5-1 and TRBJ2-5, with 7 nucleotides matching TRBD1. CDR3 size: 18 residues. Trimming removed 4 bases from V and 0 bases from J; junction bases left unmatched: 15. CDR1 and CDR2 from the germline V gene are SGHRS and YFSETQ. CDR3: CASSHKPPGQQYQETQYF. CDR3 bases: TGCGCCAGCAGCCATAAGCCTCCGGGACAGCAGTACCAAGAGACCCAGTACTTC.

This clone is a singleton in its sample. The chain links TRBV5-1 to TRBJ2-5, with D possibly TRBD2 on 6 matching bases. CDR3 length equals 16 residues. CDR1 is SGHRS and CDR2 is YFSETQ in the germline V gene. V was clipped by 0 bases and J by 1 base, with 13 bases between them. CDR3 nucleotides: TGCGCCAGCAGCTTGGCCGTAGCGGAGGCCCAAGAGACCCAGTACTTC. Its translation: CASSLAVAEAQETQYF. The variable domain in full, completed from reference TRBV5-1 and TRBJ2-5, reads KAGVTQTPRYLIKTRGQQVTLSCSPISGHRSVSWYQQTPGQGLQFLFEYFSETQRNKGNFPGRFSGRQFSNSRSEMNVSTLELGDSALYLCASSLAVAEAQETQYFGPGTRLLVL.

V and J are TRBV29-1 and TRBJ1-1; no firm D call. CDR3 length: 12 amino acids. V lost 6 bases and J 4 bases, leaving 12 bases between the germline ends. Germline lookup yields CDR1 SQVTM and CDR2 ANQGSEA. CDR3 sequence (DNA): TGCAGCGTCCGAGATTTAGGCACTGAAGCTTTCTTT. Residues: CSVRDLGTEAFF.

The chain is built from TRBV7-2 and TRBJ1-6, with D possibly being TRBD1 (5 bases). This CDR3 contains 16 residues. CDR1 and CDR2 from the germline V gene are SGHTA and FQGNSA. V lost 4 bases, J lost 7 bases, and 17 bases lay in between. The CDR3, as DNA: TGTGCCAGCAGCTGGGACCGCAACCTCGGGAATTCACCCCTCCACTTT. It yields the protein CASSWDRNLGNSPLHF.